This T cell receptor (beta chain) was documented in a study of T cell repertoires in cytomegalovirus infection. As for the study in general: Through public TCR beta signatures, both CMV infection and matching HLA type were indicated.

This CDR3 region has 15 residues. Germline V gene lookup returns CDR1 DFQATT and CDR2 SNEGSKA (reference sequence). Losses at the gene ends were 3 bases for V and 3 bases for J; bases not matched to a gene: 9. One entry per CDR3 protein, called by TCRdb with MiXCR from the reads. The profile shows roughly 320,000 distinct CDR3 sequences, 8% to 9.5% of them singletons. Note on this clonotype: The antigen is unknown.

General study points: Identification of carriers of CMV plus the relevant HLA was performed using cumulative public TCR beta family frequency. HLA-C-restricted CMV-specific TCR beta clonotypes were dominant in the ex vivo response.

The receptor was derived from a human donor in good health (CMV status not recorded). Some clones in this sample may be carry-over from other donors' samples. The V call is TRBV20-1, the J call TRBJ1-1; 8 nucleotides match TRBD1. Sequences were obtained from PBMCs. The CDR3 sequence: CSASATGALYTEAFF. The CDR3 bases are TGCAGTGCTAGTGCGACAGGGGCCCTGTACACTGAAGCTTTCTTT.